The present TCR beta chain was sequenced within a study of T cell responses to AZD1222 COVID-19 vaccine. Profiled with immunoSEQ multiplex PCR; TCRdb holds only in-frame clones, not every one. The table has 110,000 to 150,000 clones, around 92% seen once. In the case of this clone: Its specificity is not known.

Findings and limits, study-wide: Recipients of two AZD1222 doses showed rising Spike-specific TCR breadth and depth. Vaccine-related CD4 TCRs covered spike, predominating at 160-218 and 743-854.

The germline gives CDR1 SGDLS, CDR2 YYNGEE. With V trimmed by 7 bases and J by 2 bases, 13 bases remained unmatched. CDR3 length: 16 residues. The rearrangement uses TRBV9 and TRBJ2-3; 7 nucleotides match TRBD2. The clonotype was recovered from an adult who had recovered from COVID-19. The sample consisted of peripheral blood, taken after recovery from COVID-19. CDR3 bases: TGTGCCAGCGGGCGCGGGCTAGCGGAGGACACAGATACGCAGTATTTT. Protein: CASGRGLAEDTDTQYF.